Sequencing of this T cell receptor (beta chain) was carried out in a study of regulatory T cells in long-lasting Graves disease (dated by TCRdb to 2020 to 2022). Background for the entire study: To count as having persistent Graves' disease, a patient had to have received antithyroid drug treatment for over 5 years with TSH receptor autoantibodies remaining persistently positive. Patients with persistent Graves' disease were compared with patients with newly diagnosed Graves' disease using TCR sequencing and RNA sequencing of peripheral blood. The study was registered as a clinical trial and conducted in China. A total of around 35 samples underwent TCR sequencing, from roughly 13 patients with persistent Graves' disease and some 20 patients with newly diagnosed Graves' disease. Antithyroid drugs had been taken for approximately 9.7 years on average by persistent Graves' disease patients in the clinical cohort.

Receptor libraries were prepared by multiplex PCR. The sequencer was an Illumina HiSeq 4000. CDR3 regions were amplified by Arm-PCR with iRepertoire HTBI primers to construct TCR beta libraries. Before sequencing, the PCR products underwent gel purification. As for how the authors treated the data: Across samples, 55 to 80 TRBV and around 15 TRBJ segments were identified and used for gene usage analysis of CDR3 amino acid clonotypes. Filtered high-quality paired reads were merged into contigs using COPE and FqMerger. BLAST was used to align contigs to the IMGT TRBV, TRBD and TRBJ reference genes, and CDR3 was defined following IMGT. Any clonotype with a frequency above 0.1% was counted as a highly expanded clone. Shannon entropy was used to measure repertoire diversity, and the Gini coefficient was used to measure V-J evenness. Clonotypes shared by more than one individual were considered public. TCRdb reprocessing: public reads trimmed at Q25 with fastp, clones called with MiXCR, in-frame beta chains kept. Each record represents a unique CDR3 protein, reported with the most common genes and DNA among its rows. Here the V and J calls rest on TCRdb's processing, not on the authors' analysis. The sample has nearly 350,000 distinct CDR3 sequences on record, around a fifth of them singletons. The ten biggest clones cover just under 30% of the sample.

The time point label of this sample denotes: persistent/refractory GD, antithyroid drugs over 5 years with positive TRAb. For both TCR sequencing and RNA sequencing, RNA was extracted from PBMCs in TRIzol. The diagnosis of Graves' disease followed American Thyroid Association guidelines. The patients came from an endocrinology department in Xi'an, China. From each patient, about 9 milliliters of peripheral blood was collected into an EDTA anticoagulant tube. Ficoll Paque Plus density gradient separation was used to isolate PBMCs, and no further T cell sorting was performed. An Agilent 2100 Bioanalyzer and agarose gel were used to check RNA quality, while a NanoDrop 2000 measured RNA concentration. Per the germline V gene (reference sequence), MNHEY is the CDR1 and SMNVEV is the CDR2. Its CDR3 holds 14 amino acids, cysteine through phenylalanine. Only CDR3 DNA remains: 42 bases, in frame from the first base.

Notes on this clonotype: The target of this receptor is not known. Germline and junction disagree at one end, which may indicate a read error.

Results the study describes overall, beyond this receptor: A larger number of public clonotypes was shared among persistent patients (fewer than 3,000) than among newly diagnosed patients (about 990). As a limitation, the authors acknowledged that the small sample size may reduce accuracy. Compared with newly diagnosed patients, patients with persistent Graves' disease had lower TCR Shannon entropy and fewer highly expanded clones, which suggests clonal expansion. Persistent disease showed preferential use of TRBV28, TRBJ1-2 and TRBJ2-5, whereas newly diagnosed disease favored TRBV20-1 and TRBJ2-1. Peripheral blood alone was examined, since thyroid tissue, which constituted the primary lesion, could not be accessed. Only the TCR beta chain was sequenced and analyzed.

The chain is encoded by TRBV27 joined to TRBJ2-2, with the identity of the D gene unclear. This clonotype was obtained from a female donor with Graves disease. The source material was peripheral blood mononuclear cells (PBMCs), sampled when the disease was refractory, from a patient treated with antithyroid drugs. The DNA sequence reads TGTGCCAGCAAATCCGGACCGTACACCAGGGAGCTGTTTTTT. It translates to CASKSGPYTRELFF.